The 9 T cell receptor beta chains below were found in one sample sequenced in a study of identical twins. Via MiXCR, TCRdb re-called the 5' RACE reads, giving one row per CDR3 protein. The sample records hundreds of thousands of distinct CDR3 sequences, 20% to 30% being singletons. The same data also went into a second study, on T cells expressing NK-cell markers.

Sequencing input: CD4+ T cells sorted from blood. These receptors were collected from a woman in her late teens or twenties in good health.

V and J are TRBV29-1 and TRBJ2-7; D is perhaps TRBD2 (6 bases). V was cut by 7 bases and J by 5 bases, with 18 bases left in between. Per germline, CDR1 SQVTM and CDR2 ANQGSEA. CDR3 length equals 13 residues. The CDR3 protein is CSAAMTSRHEQYF. In DNA form, the CDR3 reads TGCAGCGCCGCGATGACTAGTAGGCACGAGCAGTACTTC.

This clonotype was detected once. V usage is TRBV7-9 and J usage is TRBJ1-1; possible D gene TRBD1, 6 bases. The V gene lost 6 bases and the J gene lost 2 bases, with 16 bases spanning the gap. Germline CDR1 is SEHNR and CDR2 is FQNEAQ (reference sequence). This CDR3 spans 15 amino acids. The CDR3 protein is CASSRPGTRNTEAFF. The CDR3, as DNA: TGTGCCAGCAGTCGTCCCGGGACACGAAACACTGAAGCTTTCTTT.

This clonotype was counted a few times. The rearrangement uses TRBV3-1 and TRBJ2-3, with TRBD2 matching over 12 bases. Germline V lookup: CDR1 LGHDT, CDR2 YNNKEL (reference sequence). This CDR3 comprises 17 residues. V lost 2 bases to trimming and J lost 4 bases; unmatched junction nucleotides: 7. The CDR3 sequence: CASSQPVTSGGADTQYF. In nucleotides, the CDR3 is TGTGCCAGCAGCCAACCCGTGACTAGCGGGGGCGCAGATACGCAGTATTTT.

This clonotype was picked up a small number of times. The V and J genes are TRBV27 and TRBJ2-1, with 13 nucleotides matching TRBD2. CDR3 length equals 16 residues. Trimming removed 7 bases from V and 9 bases from J; junction bases left unmatched: 12. The germline gives CDR1 MNHEY, CDR2 SMNVEV (reference sequence). The DNA of the CDR3 is TGTGCCAGCACCCTAATTGGACTAGCGGGAGATGGTGAGCAGTTCTTC. This sequence encodes CASTLIGLAGDGEQFF.

Only a few counts were recorded for this clonotype. The chain links TRBV5-1 to TRBJ2-1; the D gene is possibly TRBD2 (6 bases). Between the trimmed V and J ends, which lost 1 base and 0 bases, there was a span of 14 bases. The CDR3 consists of 17 residues. In germline, CDR1 is SGHRS, CDR2 YFSETQ. This CDR3 reads CASSLWDGSSSYNEQFF. CDR3 DNA sequence: TGCGCCAGCAGCTTGTGGGACGGGAGCAGCTCCTACAATGAGCAGTTCTTC.

In this sample, this clonotype turned up a few times. The rearrangement links TRBV10-3 to TRBJ1-4, with no clear D. The CDR3 has 12 amino acids. Germline CDR1 is ENHRY and CDR2 is SYGVKD. V was pared by 0 bases and J by 11 bases, with 7 bases between. The CDR3 loop is CAISESPSKLFF. In nucleotides, the CDR3 is TGTGCCATCAGTGAGTCGCCGAGTAAACTGTTTTTT.

The sample holds a few counts of this clonotype. The V gene is TRBV10-3, the J gene TRBJ2-6; 9 bases are a match to TRBD1. V was pared by 10 bases and J by 0 bases, with 7 bases of the junction left unmatched. Germline values: CDR1 ENHRY, CDR2 SYGVKD. The CDR3 is made up of 16 amino acids. The CDR3 here is CATGDRVLSGANVLTF. CDR3 DNA sequence: TGTGCCACCGGGGACAGGGTGCTCTCTGGGGCCAACGTCCTGACTTTC.

This clonotype was observed a handful of times. The V call is TRBV29-1, the J call TRBJ1-1; maybe TRBD1 (6 bases). Trimming removed 7 bases from V and 0 bases from J, with 12 bases in between. The CDR3 covers 13 residues. Looked up from germline, CDR1 is SQVTM and CDR2 is ANQGSEA. In nucleotides, the CDR3 is TGCAGCGCTATGGGACAAATGAACACTGAAGCTTTCTTT. It codes for CSAMGQMNTEAFF.

This clonotype has more than one count but fewer than ten. The rearrangement joins TRBV4-2 to TRBJ2-1; possible D gene TRBD1, 6 bases. The CDR3 is 15 residues long. The germline V gene encodes CDR1 LGHNA and CDR2 YNFKEQ. V lost 4 bases and J lost 3, with 13 bases in between. CDR3 sequence: CASSPGTSVYNEQFF. CDR3 nucleotide sequence: TGTGCCAGCAGCCCCGGGACATCAGTCTACAATGAGCAGTTCTTC.